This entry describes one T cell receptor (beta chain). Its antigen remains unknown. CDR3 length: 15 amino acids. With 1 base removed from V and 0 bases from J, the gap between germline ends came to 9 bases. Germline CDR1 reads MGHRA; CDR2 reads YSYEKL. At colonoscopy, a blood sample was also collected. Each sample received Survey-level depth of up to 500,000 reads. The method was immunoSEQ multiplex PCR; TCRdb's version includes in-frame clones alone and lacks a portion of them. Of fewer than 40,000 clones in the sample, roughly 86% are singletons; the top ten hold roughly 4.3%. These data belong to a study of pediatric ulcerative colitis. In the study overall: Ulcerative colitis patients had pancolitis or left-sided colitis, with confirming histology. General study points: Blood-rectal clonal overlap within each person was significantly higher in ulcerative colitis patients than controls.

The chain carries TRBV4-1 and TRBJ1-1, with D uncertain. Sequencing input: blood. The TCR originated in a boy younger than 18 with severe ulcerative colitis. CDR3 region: CASSQAQVMNTEAFF. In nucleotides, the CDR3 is TGCGCCAGCAGCCAAGCCCAAGTTATGAACACTGAAGCTTTCTTT.